This entry is about one T cell receptor beta chain. As yet, its antigen is unknown. Sequencing was designed to attain a depth spanning 1 in 200,000 to 1 in 1 million T cells. Assay used: immunoSEQ multiplex PCR; TCRdb lists only in-frame clones, some missing. Of approximately 150,000 clones listed, more than 70% were seen once; the top ten hold 3% to 3.5%. This sample stems from a study of cytotoxic CD8 clonotypes in ibrutinib-treated CLL. Study as a whole: Once treatment had gone on for a median of around eleven months, range 6 to 36, response samples were drawn.

Study outcomes and limitations: Among the clonotypes, public ones were uncommon and contracted or held stable on treatment.

This CDR3 comprises 16 residues. Germline loops: CDR1 SGHDT, CDR2 YYEEEE. Trimming left V 4 bases short and J 7 bases short, with 21 bases between. Sample: PBMCs, taken at disease progression, from a patient treated with ibrutinib. The chain has TRBV5-6 and TRBJ2-1; the D gene is possibly TRBD2 (6 bases). The receptor comes from a human donor with chronic lymphocytic leukemia. The CDR3 protein is CASSPITNAGGNEQFF. The DNA of the CDR3 is TGTGCCAGCAGCCCTATCACAAACGCTGGGGGGAATGAGCAGTTCTTC.